One and the same sample provided the 4 T cell receptor beta chains below, sequenced in a study of human T cells and chemical hapten exposure. TCRdb redid the calling of the RACE reads with MiXCR, one entry per CDR3 protein. There are 50,000 to 60,000 distinct CDR3 sequences in the sample; around 12% occur only once, and 2% to 3% lies in the top ten. The time point here: patch test 3, about 24 weeks after DPC sensitization. Specified treatment: therapeutic diphenylcyclopropenone sensitization with weekly scalp DPC. Specimen: whole blood, collected in connection with sensitization to the hapten diphenylcyclopropenone (DPC). Every receptor here comes from a man under 40 with alopecia areata. Some clones in this sample may be carry-over from other donors' samples.

This chain links TRBV20-1 with TRBJ2-1; 9 positions match TRBD1. Germline CDR1 reads DFQATT; CDR2 reads SNEGSKA (reference sequence). The V gene end was trimmed by 5 bases and the J gene end by 0 bases; junction bases not matched to a gene: 5. The CDR3 sequence is 15 residues long. The CDR3: CSAGGTGSSYNEQFF. For the CDR3, the DNA is TGCAGTGCTGGGGGGACAGGGAGCTCCTACAATGAGCAGTTCTTC.

This clonotype was seen only a few times. Here the CDR3 reads CASSLRGGQPQHF. CDR3 nucleotide sequence: TGTGCCAGCAGTTTACGGGGTGGCCAGCCCCAGCATTTT. V gene TRBV28 combines with J gene TRBJ1-5; D gene ambiguous. The CDR3 covers 13 residues. Germline V gene sequence: CDR1 MDHEN, CDR2 SYDVKM. V dropped 2 bases and J dropped 7 bases, with 9 bases sitting between them.

This clonotype appeared a single time. The chain has TRBV30 and TRBJ2-3, with TRBD2 identical over 7 bases. The length of the CDR3 is 15 residues. J was trimmed by 3 bases and V by 8 bases; bases with no gene match: 14. Germline-derived CDR1 and CDR2 are GTSNPN and SVGIG (reference sequence). CDR3 DNA: TGTGCCGGAAAAGGCGAGCGGGGAAGGACAGATACGCAGTATTTT. Its translation: CAGKGERGRTDTQYF.

The rearrangement uses TRBV18 and TRBJ2-3; D is unresolved. V dropped 1 base and J dropped 2 bases, with 13 bases sitting between them. CDR3 length equals 16 residues. Germline assignment: CDR1 KGHSH and CDR2 LQKENI. The CDR3 spells CASSPLSRAATDTQYF. CDR3 in DNA: TGTGCCAGCTCACCACTTTCAAGGGCTGCCACAGATACGCAGTATTTT.